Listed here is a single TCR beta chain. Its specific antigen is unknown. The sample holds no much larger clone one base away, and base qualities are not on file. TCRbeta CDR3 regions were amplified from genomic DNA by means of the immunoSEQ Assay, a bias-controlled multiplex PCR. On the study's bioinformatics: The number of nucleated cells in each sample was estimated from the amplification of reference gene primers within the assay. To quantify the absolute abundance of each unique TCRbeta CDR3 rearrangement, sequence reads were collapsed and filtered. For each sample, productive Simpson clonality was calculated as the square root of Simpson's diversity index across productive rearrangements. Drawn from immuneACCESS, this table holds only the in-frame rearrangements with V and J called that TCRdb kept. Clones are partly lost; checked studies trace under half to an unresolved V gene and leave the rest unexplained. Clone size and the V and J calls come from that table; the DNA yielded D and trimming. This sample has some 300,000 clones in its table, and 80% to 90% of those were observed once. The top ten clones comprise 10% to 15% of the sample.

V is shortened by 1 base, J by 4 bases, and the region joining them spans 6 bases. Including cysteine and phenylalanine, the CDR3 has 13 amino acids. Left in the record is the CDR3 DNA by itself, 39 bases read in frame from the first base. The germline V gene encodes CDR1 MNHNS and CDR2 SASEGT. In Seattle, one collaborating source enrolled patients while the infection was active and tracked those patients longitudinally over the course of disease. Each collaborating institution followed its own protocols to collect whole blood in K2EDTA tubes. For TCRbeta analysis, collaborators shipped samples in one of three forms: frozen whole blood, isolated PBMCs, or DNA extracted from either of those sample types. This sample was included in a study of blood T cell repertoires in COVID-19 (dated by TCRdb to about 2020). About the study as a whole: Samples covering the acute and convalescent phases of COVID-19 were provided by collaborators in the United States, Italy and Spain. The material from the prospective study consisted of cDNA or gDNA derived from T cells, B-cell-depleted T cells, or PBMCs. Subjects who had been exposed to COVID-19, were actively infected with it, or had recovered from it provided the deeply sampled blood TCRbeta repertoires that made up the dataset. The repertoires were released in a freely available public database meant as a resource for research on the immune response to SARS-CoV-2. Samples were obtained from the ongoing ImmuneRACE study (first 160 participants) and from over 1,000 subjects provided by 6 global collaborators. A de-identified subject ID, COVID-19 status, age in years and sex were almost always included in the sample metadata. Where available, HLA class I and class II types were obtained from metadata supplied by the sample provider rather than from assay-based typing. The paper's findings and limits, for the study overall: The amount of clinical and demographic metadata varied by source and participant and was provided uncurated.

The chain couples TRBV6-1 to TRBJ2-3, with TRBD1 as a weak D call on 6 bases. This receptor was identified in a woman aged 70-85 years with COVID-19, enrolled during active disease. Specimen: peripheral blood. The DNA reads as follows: TGTGCCAGCAGTGAAGACAGGGCAGATACGCAGTATTTT. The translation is CASSEDRADTQYF.